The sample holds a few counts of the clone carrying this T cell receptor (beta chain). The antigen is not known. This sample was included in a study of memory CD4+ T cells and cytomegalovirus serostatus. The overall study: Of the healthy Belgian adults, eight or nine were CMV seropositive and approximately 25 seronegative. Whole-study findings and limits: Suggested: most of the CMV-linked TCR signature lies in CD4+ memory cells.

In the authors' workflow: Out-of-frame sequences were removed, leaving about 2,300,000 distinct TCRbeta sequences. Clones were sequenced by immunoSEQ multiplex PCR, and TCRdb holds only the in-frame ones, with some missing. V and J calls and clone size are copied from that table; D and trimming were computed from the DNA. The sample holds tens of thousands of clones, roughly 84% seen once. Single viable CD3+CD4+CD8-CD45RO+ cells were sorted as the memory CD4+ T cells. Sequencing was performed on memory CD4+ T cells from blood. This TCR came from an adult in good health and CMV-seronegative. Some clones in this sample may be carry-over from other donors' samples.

Here the CDR3 DNA reads TGTGCCAGCAGTACAGGGGGCCGGGGCATTCAGTACTTC. Translated, it gives CASSTGGRGIQYF. The rearrangement joins TRBV28 to TRBJ2-4; 9 nucleotides agree with TRBD1. This CDR3 has 13 amino acids. CDR1 and CDR2 (germline): MDHEN, SYDVKM. Trimming cost V 5 bases and J 9 bases; bases outside gene matches: 5.